The present TCR beta chain was sequenced within a study of beta chain features in type 1 diabetes. Stem cell-like memory, regulatory, central memory and naive CD4+ cells were sorted via CD45RO/CCR7/CD25/CD127/CD95/CD27. Every bit of the isolated RNA underwent reverse transcription, so sequencing read expressed TCRB transcripts. TCRdb's table, derived via immunoSEQ multiplex PCR, lists solely in-frame clones and lacks some. Of over 650,000 clones in the sample, roughly 13% were seen once. Study-wide results and caveats: Moderately but significantly shorter TCRB CDR3s were found in Type 1 diabetes patients in all four CD4+ subsets.

There are a few counts of this clone. Antigen specificity is unknown. This TCR derives from a man in his late teens or twenties with type 1 diabetes. The sample taken for sequencing was naive CD4+ T cells from blood.

As DNA, the CDR3 is TGTGCCAGCTCACCACGTCAGGGGGCGGGCACTGAAGCTTTCTTT. Residues: CASSPRQGAGTEAFF. The chain carries TRBV18 and TRBJ1-1, with TRBD1 matching 8 bases. V lost 1 base, J lost 4 bases, and 5 bases stayed unmatched. Per germline, CDR1 KGHSH and CDR2 LQKENI. The CDR3 consists of 15 residues.